This T cell receptor (beta chain) was recovered during a study of cytomegalovirus exposure and HLA in healthy donors. The PCR contained 60 Vbeta and 13 Jbeta primers. Clones were read by immunoSEQ multiplex PCR, and TCRdb kept only the in-frame ones, dropping some. This sample has approximately 110,000 clones, with more than 70% found just once. The CDR3 is 12 residues long. Germline values: CDR1 MNHNS, CDR2 SASEGT. V lost 8 bases, J lost 4 bases, and 4 bases stayed unmatched. V and J are TRBV6-1 and TRBJ2-7, with 8 nucleotides matching TRBD1. Sequenced: PBMCs. This receptor was obtained from a young man in good health and CMV-seronegative. The CDR3 nucleotides are TGTGCCAGCGGACAGGGTTTGTACGAGCAGTACTTC. Translation gives CASGQGLYEQYF.